A selection of T cell receptor beta chains follows, all from one sample in a study of low-dose radiotherapy and immunotherapy resistance in tumors. TCRdb used MiXCR to reprocess the reads, holding one entry per CDR3 protein. The sample has about 84,000 distinct CDR3 sequences, around a sixth seen once; the top ten hold approximately 1.3%. The starting material was PBMCs, obtained after low-dose radiotherapy plus immunotherapy. The source is a male donor with prostate cancer. Each CDR3 is given with its conserved first and last residue. D genes are given only for firm matches. Size is omitted from some rows. Given values are once, few, many or a class for expanded clones.

.,TRBJ2-7,TRBV28,many,CASRTGTPTGEQYF,TGTGCCAGCAGGACCGGGACTCCAACTGGGGAGCAGTACTTC
.,TRBJ2-7,TRBV20-1,many,CSAPSPRDTGREQYF,TGCAGTGCCCCGTCCCCCCGGGACACGGGCCGTGAGCAGTACTTC
.,TRBJ2-7,TRBV2,many,CASSDFSRGSGGQYF,TGTGCCAGCAGCGATTTTTCAAGGGGTTCGGGCGGGCAGTACTTC
TRBD1,TRBJ1-5,TRBV20-1,many,CSARDRGRMMANQPQHF,TGCAGTGCACGGGACAGGGGGCGCATGATGGCAAATCAGCCCCAGCATTTT
.,TRBJ1-5,TRBV28,many,CASSLSYWRQPQHF,TGTGCCAGCAGTTTAAGTTACTGGAGGCAGCCCCAGCATTTT
.,TRBJ2-2,TRBV5-1,.,CASSFDVANTGELFF,TGCGCCAGCAGCTTCGACGTCGCGAACACCGGGGAGCTGTTTTTT
.,TRBJ2-1,TRBV6-2/TRBV6-3,many,CASSFSNNEQFF,TGTGCCAGCAGTTTTAGTAATAATGAGCAGTTCTTC
.,TRBJ2-5,TRBV30,.,CAWSSGAHGTQYF,TGTGCCTGGAGTTCTGGGGCCCACGGGACCCAGTACTTC
TRBD2,TRBJ2-3,TRBV6-2/TRBV6-3,few,CASSYPGLAGADTQYF,TGTGCCAGCAGTTACCCGGGACTAGCGGGAGCAGATACGCAGTATTTT
TRBD1,TRBJ2-5,TRBV18,many,CASSPGQGPLETQYF,TGTGCCAGCTCACCCGGACAGGGACCTCTCGAGACCCAGTACTTC
TRBD2,TRBJ2-1,TRBV20-1,many,CSARGTSGNNEQFF,TGCAGTGCGCGGGGGACTAGCGGAAACAATGAGCAGTTCTTC
TRBD1,TRBJ2-4,TRBV28,many,CASSVTGTLIKNIQYF,TGTGCCAGCAGTGTGACAGGGACGTTGATCAAAAACATTCAGTACTTC
TRBD2,TRBJ2-5,TRBV28,many,CASSFMGTRGGTQYF,TGTGCCAGCAGTTTCATGGGAACCCGCGGGGGGACCCAGTACTTC
TRBD1,TRBJ2-5,TRBV29-1,many,CSVEQGARQETQYF,TGCAGCGTAGAACAGGGGGCGAGGCAAGAGACCCAGTACTTC
.,TRBJ2-2,TRBV5-1,many,CASSLDPNTGELFF,TGCGCCAGCAGCTTGGATCCGAACACCGGGGAGCTGTTTTTT
.,TRBJ1-1,TRBV6-2/TRBV6-3,many,CASSWGMNTEAFF,TGTGCCAGCAGTTGGGGAATGAACACTGAAGCTTTCTTT
.,TRBJ2-1,TRBV28,many,CASSNTVYNEQFF,TGTGCCAGCAGTAACACGGTATACAATGAGCAGTTCTTC
.,TRBJ2-1,TRBV28,many,CASRYGGTSYNEQFF,TGTGCCAGCAGGTATGGGGGGACCTCCTACAATGAGCAGTTCTTC
TRBD1,TRBJ2-7,TRBV28,many,CASKVLGQGDYEQYF,TGTGCCAGCAAGGTTTTGGGACAGGGGGATTACGAGCAGTACTTC
TRBD2,TRBJ2-5,TRBV7-9,many,CASSLGLAAAETQYF,TGTGCCAGCAGCTTGGGTCTAGCGGCGGCAGAGACCCAGTACTTC
.,TRBJ2-5,TRBV7-9,many,CASSLAIGLQGPPETQYF,TGTGCCAGCAGCTTAGCGATCGGGTTGCAGGGGCCCCCAGAGACCCAGTACTTC
TRBD2,TRBJ2-3,TRBV15,.,CATSPMWTSGLRGTDTQYF,TGTGCCACCAGCCCCATGTGGACTAGCGGGTTACGCGGCACAGATACGCAGTATTTT
.,TRBJ2-2,TRBV7-3,many,CASSLPSTGELFF,TGTGCCAGCAGCTTACCCTCAACCGGGGAGCTGTTTTTT
.,TRBJ2-5,TRBV23-1,many,CASSQADNQETQYF,TGCGCCAGCAGTCAGGCGGACAACCAAGAGACCCAGTACTTC
TRBD1,TRBJ2-1,TRBV18,.,CANSPPRTGGYNEQFF,TGTGCCAACTCTCCACCCCGGACAGGGGGATACAATGAGCAGTTCTTC